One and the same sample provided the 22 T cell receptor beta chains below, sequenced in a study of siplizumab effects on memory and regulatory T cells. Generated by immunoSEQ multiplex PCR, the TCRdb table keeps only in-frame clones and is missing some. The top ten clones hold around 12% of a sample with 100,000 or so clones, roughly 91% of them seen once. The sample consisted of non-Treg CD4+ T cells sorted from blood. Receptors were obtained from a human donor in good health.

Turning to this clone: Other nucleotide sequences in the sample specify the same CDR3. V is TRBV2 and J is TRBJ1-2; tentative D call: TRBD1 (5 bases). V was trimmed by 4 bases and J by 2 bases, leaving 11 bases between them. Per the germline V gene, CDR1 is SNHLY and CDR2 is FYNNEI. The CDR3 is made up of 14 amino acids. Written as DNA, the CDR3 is TGTGCCAGCAGTGCCGGGCAGGGAAACTATGGCTACACCTTC. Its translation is CASSAGQGNYGYTF.

CDR3 loop: CASSFQGFGPQHF. The CDR3 DNA reads TGTGCCAGCAGCTTTCAGGGGTTTGGGCCCCAGCATTTT. The chain has TRBV6-5 and TRBJ1-5, with D possibly matching TRBD1 (6 bases). The V end was cut by 6 bases, the J end by 9 bases, with 15 bases between. Germline V gene data show CDR1 as MNHEY and CDR2 as SVGAGI. The CDR3 is made up of 13 amino acids.

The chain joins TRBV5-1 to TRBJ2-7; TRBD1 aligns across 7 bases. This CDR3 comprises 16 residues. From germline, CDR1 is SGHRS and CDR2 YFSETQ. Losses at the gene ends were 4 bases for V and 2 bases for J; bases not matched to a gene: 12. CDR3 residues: CASSPGMSQGAYEQYF. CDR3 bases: TGCGCCAGCAGCCCCGGAATGTCCCAGGGGGCCTACGAGCAGTACTTC.

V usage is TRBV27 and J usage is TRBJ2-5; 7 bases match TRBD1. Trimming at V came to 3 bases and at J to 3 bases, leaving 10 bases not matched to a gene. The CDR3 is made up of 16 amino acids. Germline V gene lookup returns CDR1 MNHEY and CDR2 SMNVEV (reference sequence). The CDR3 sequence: CASSFRTGRTKETQYF. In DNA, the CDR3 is TGTGCCAGCAGTTTCCGGACAGGACGTACAAAAGAGACCCAGTACTTC.

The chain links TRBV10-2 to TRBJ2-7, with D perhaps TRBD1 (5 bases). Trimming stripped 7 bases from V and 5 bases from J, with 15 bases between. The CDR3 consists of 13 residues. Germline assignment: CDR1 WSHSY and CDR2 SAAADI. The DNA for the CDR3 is TGCGCCAGCAAAAACAGGCAGGGCAACGAGCAGTACTTC. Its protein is CASKNRQGNEQYF.

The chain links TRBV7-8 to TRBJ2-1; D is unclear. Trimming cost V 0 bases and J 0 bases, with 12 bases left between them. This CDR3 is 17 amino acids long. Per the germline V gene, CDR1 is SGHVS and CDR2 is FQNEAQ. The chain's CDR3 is CASSLARQFNSYNEQFF. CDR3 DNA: TGTGCCAGCAGCTTAGCGAGGCAGTTCAACTCCTACAATGAGCAGTTCTTC.

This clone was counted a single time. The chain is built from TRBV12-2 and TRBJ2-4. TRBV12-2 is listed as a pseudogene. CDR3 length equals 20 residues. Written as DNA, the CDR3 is TGTGCAAGTCGCTTATTATTGGGGGTGAAAAGGAGACTAGCCAAAAACATTCAGTACTTC. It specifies CASRLLLGVKRRLAKNIQYF.

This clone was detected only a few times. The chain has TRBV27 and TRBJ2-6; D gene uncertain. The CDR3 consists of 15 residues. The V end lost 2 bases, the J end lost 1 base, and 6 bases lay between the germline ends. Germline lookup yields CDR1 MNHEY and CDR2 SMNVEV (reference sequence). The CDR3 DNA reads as TGTGCCAGCAGTTTAGCCCCGTCTGGGGCCAACGTCCTGACTTTC. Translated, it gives CASSLAPSGANVLTF.

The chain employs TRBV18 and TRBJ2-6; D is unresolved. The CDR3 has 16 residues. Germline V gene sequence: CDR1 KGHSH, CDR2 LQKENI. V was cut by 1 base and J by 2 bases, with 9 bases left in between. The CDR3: CASSPRSATGANVLTF. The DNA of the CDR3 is TGTGCCAGCTCACCACGGAGCGCGACTGGGGCCAACGTCCTGACTTTC.

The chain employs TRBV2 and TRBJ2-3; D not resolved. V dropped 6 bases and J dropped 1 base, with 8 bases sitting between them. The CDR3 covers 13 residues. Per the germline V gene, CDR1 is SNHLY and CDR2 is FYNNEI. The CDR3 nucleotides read TGTGCCAGCAGGACGACACGCACAGATACGCAGTATTTT. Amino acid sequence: CASRTTRTDTQYF.

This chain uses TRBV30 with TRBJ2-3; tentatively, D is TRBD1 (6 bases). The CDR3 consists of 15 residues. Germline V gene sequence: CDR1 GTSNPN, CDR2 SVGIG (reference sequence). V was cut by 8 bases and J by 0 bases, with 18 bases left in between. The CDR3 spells CARSGTQLSTDTQYF. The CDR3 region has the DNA TGTGCCAGATCCGGGACACAACTTAGCACAGATACGCAGTATTTT. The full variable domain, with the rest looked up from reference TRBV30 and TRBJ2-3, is SQTIHQWPATLVQPVGSPLSLECTVEGTSNPNLYWYRQAAGRGLQLLFYSVGIGQISSEVPQNLSASRPQDRQFILSSKKLLLSDSGFYLCARSGTQLSTDTQYFGPGTRLTVL.

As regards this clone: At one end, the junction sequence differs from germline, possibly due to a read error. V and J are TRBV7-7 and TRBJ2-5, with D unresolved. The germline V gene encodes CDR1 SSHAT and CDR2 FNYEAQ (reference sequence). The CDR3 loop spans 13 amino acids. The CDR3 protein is CASSFTRQETQYF. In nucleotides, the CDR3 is TGTGCTAGCAGCTTTACTCGGCAAGAGACCCAGTACTTC.

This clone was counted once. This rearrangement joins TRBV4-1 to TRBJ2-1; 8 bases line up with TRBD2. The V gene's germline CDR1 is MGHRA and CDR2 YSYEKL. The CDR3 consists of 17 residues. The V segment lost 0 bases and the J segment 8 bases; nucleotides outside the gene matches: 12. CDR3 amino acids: CASSQDQASGLFHEQFF. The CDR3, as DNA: TGCGCCAGCAGCCAAGATCAGGCTAGCGGGCTATTCCATGAGCAGTTCTTC.

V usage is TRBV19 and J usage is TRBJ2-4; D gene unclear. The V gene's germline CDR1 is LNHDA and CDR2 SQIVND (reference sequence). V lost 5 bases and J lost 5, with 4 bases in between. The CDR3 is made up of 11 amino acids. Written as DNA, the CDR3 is TGTGCCAGTAGTGCGGAAAACATTCAGTACTTC. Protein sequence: CASSAENIQYF. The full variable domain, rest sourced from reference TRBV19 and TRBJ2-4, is DGGITQSPKYLFRKEGQNVTLSCEQNLNHDAMYWYRQDPGQGLRLIYYSQIVNDFQKGDIAEGYSVSREKKESFPLTVTSAQKNPTAFYLCASSAENIQYFGAGTRLSVL.

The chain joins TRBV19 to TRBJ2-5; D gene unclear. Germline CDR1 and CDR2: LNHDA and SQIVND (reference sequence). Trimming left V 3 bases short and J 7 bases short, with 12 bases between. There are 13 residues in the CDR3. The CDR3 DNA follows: TGTGCCAGTAGTATTGGGCCAAAAGGGACCCAGTACTTC. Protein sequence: CASSIGPKGTQYF.

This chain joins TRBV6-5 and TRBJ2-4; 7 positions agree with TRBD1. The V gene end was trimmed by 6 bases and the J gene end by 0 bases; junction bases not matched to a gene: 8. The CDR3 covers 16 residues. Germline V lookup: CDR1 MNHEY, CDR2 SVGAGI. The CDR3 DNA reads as TGTGCCAGCAGGTACGGGACAGAAGGAGCCAAAAACATTCAGTACTTC. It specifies CASRYGTEGAKNIQYF.

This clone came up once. In DNA, the CDR3 is TGTGCCAGAAGCTTAGATCAAACTAGCGGGATAATGGAGACCCAGTACTTC. Its translation is CARSLDQTSGIMETQYF. This chain uses TRBV7-5 with TRBJ2-5; the listed D gene, TRBD2, was not tested against the DNA. TRBV7-5 is recorded as a pseudogene. The CDR3 is made up of 17 amino acids.

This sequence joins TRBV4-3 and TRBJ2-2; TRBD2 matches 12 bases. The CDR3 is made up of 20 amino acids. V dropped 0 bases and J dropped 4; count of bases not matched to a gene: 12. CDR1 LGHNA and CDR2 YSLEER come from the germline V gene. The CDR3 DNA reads TGCGCCAGCAGCCAAGATGGTGCTAGCGGGAGGGCCTCGGGCACCGGGGAGCTGTTTTTT. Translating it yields CASSQDGASGRASGTGELFF.

CDR3 protein: CASSQGRLAKNIQYF. CDR3 bases: TGTGCCAGCAGCCAGGGGCGTTTAGCCAAAAACATTCAGTACTTC. The chain has TRBV7-2 and TRBJ2-4; TRBD1 is a possible D gene (6 bases). Germline V gene lookup returns CDR1 SGHTA and CDR2 FQGNSA. Trimming removed 5 bases from V and 0 bases from J, with 11 bases in between. This CDR3 comprises 15 residues.

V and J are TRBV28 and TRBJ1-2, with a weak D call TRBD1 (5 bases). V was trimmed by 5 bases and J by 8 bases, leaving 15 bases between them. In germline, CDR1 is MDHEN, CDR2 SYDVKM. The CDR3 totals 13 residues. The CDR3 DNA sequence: TGTGCCAGCAGTACGGGGGGTCCAGGGGGCTACACCTTC. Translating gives CASSTGGPGGYTF.

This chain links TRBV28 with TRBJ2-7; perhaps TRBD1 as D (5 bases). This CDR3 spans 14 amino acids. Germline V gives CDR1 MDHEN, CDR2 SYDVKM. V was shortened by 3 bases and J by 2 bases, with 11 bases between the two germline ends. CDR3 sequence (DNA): TGTGCCAGCAGTTTTAAAACAGGTCCCTACGAGCAGTACTTC. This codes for CASSFKTGPYEQYF.

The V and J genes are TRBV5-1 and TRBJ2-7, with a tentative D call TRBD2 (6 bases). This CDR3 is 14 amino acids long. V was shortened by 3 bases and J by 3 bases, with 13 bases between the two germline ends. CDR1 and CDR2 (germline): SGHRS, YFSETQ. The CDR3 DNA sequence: TGCGCCAGCAGCTCCGGGACTGGGAACTACGAGCAGTACTTC. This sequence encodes CASSSGTGNYEQYF.